This TCR beta chain was identified in a study of a mutant IDH1 vaccine in newly diagnosed glioma. The time point: baseline, week 1 (first vaccination visit). The treatment was: pre-vaccination baseline after standard-of-care therapy. The data were produced by immunoSEQ multiplex PCR, yet TCRdb's version contains in-frame clones alone and is incomplete. This table holds about 25,000 clones, around 93% found once. V was pared by 6 bases and J by 7 bases, with 19 bases between. The CDR3 runs to 15 residues. The germline V gene encodes CDR1 SGHTA and CDR2 FQGNSA. The receptor's source is a man aged 40-49 years with glioma. The sequences come from PBMCs, collected from a glioma patient treated with radiotherapy, temozolomide or both. The chain uses TRBV7-2 and TRBJ1-5, with D possibly TRBD1 on 6 matching bases. This CDR3 reads CASRRTGSSDQPQHF. CDR3 nucleotide sequence: TGTGCCAGCAGGCGAACAGGGTCTTCTGACCAGCCCCAGCATTTT. The whole variable domain, filled in from reference TRBV7-2 and TRBJ1-5, reads GAGVSQSPSNKVTEKGKDVELRCDPISGHTALYWYRQSLGQGLEFLIYFQGNSAPDKSGLPSDRFSAERTGGSVSTLTIQRTQQEDSAVYLCASRRTGSSDQPQHFGDGTRLSIL.